This T cell receptor (beta chain) appears in the sequencing data of a study of shared clonotypes between healthy human individuals (dated by TCRdb to 2018 to 2020). Describing the broader study: The cohort included a few men and a couple of women between 18 and 49 years of age. Libraries were prepared and TCR repertoires were sequenced by different laboratories using diverse techniques, in order to increase sequencing depth and limit assay-specific biases. The study deeply sequenced blood TCR repertoires of about 5 healthy adults to estimate repertoire size and the extent of clonotype sharing between individuals. Leukapheresis yielded between about 0.8 and 8.9 billion PBMCs per donor. For each donor, CD4 naive and CD4 memory were each run on three plates, CD8 naive on two plates, and CD8 memory on one plate. The full study reports these points: Pairwise subsampling indicated that sequencing depth was expected to affect the degree of clonotype sharing among donors. The genetic and exposure-history diversity represented was limited by the small number of donors. Only blood was sampled, and tissue TCR repertoires likely differ from those in blood. Rarefaction of sorted-subset datasets indicated incomplete sequencing despite the large sequencing depth. When a few donors were compared, the shared fraction of clonotypes was around 4.6% for naive CD4, roughly 3.3% for naive CD8, more than 2% for memory CD4, and around 0.4% for memory CD8. Naive subsets generally had larger estimated clonotype richness than memory subsets did. Clonotypes shared by all four sorted-subset donors showed higher generation probabilities than non-shared clonotypes.

Of note for this clone: The antigen this receptor binds is unknown. The record has no base qualities; no much larger clone is one base away.

Using the deep immunoSEQ assay, multiplex PCR amplified TCR CDR3 regions from genomic DNA. Extracted genomic DNA from each cell subset was distributed evenly across all wells of several immunoSEQ 96-well plates, and each plate was treated as a replicate. For sorted subsets, roughly 200 ng of genomic DNA, equivalent to 30,000 or so T cell genomes, went into each replicate PCR. Purified libraries were quantified with a Qubit 3.0 fluorometer, sized on a Bioanalyzer 2100, and re-quantified with the KAPA Library Quantification kit. Every immunoSEQ 96-well plate was sequenced on a separate single-read 150-cycle Illumina NextSeq 550 flow cell. In the original analysis: Because the immunoSEQ output held only junctional sequences and lacked quality scores, the filtering could not match the filtering applied to full-length reads. Sequences were annotated with PyIR, a Python wrapper for IgBLAST v1.9, and V/J genes and CDR3 were assigned using IMGT germline references. Any read was removed if the V/J assignment was weak (E-value above 1e-6), the CDR3 was missing, or the read contained stop codons, out-of-frame junctions, or ambiguous translated residues. V3J clonotypes were defined as sequences sharing the same inferred V gene, J gene, and CDR3 amino acid sequence. Percentage overlap between repertoires was computed as shared unique clonotypes divided by the size of the smaller repertoire. Richness of each repertoire was evaluated using RTK rarefaction, the Chao1 estimator, and Recon v2.1 estimates of unobserved clonotypes. For all TCRbeta clonotypes obtained by the gDNA method from a few donors, generation probabilities were computed with OLGA. What TCRdb holds here is the immuneACCESS table cut down to in-frame rearrangements. Part of the clones is not present; checked against another copy, under half of the missing clones reflect an unresolved V gene, and the others are unexplained. Clonal size and the V and J genes are those of that table, whereas D and trimming came from the DNA. This sample gives some 700,000 clones in total; roughly 91% of them show up just once. 34% of the sample is in the top ten clones.

V lost 2 bases and J lost 1 base; the stretch between them is 11 bases long. Via the germline V gene (reference sequence), CDR1 is MNHEY and CDR2 SMNVEV. Reading from cysteine to phenylalanine, the CDR3 counts 15 amino acids. Kept here is only the CDR3 DNA, which spans 45 bases and is read in frame from base 1. Donors were healthy HIV-negative adults with no recently reported acute infections or vaccinations. All donors were Caucasian adults living in Nashville, Tennessee, USA. CD8 memory samples consisted of magnetically selected CD45RO+ cells combined with CCR7-negative CD45RA+ effector memory (TemRA) cells. After blood collection by leukapheresis, PBMCs were isolated using Ficoll-Histopaque density gradient centrifugation and then cryopreserved in the vapor phase of liquid nitrogen. Purity and quantity of every magnetically sorted T cell population were checked by analytical flow cytometry. Genomic DNA was isolated from every sorted fraction and measured by UV absorbance on a Nanodrop 2000c.

Sequenced input: memory CD8+ T cells from PBMCs. This sample's cell subset or site label indicates: CD45RO+ cells pooled with CCR7-negative TemRA cells. Recombination linked TRBV27 to TRBJ1-1, and perhaps TRBD1 as D gene, on 5 matching bases. This clonotype originated in a man aged 18-30 years in good health. Some clones in this sample may be carry-over from other donors' samples. CDR3 reads: CASSLRGATNTEAFF. The DNA sequence is TGTGCCAGCAGTTTAAGGGGTGCGACGAACACTGAAGCTTTCTTT.